Sequencing of this TCR beta chain was carried out in a study of PD-1 blockade in classical Hodgkin lymphoma (TCRdb year 2020). Study-wide context: Nivolumab dosing was 3 mg/kg intravenously every 2 weeks, continuing until either disease progression or unacceptable toxicity. To define a peripheral blood immune signature of response to PD-1 blockade in classical Hodgkin lymphoma, the study combined TCR beta sequencing with CyTOF. Paper-wide results and their limitations: The study covered only a single clinical trial cohort, and the causes of the repertoire differences, possibly disease activity or prior therapy, were still not defined. Trial patients achieving complete response had baseline diversity similar to newly diagnosed patients, whereas partial responders and progressors had significantly lower diversity. Diversity was lower in patients who began nivolumab less than 1 year after ASCT, so these patients were left out of later analyses to avoid confounding by immune reconstitution. CD4+ but not CD8+ TCR diversity rose significantly by C4D1 (p=0.0027 vs p=0.16), most apparent in complete responders (p=0.02). Newly diagnosed patients were reported to have lower baseline TCR diversity than healthy donors, and relapsed/refractory patients were reported to have lower baseline TCR diversity still.

Genomic DNA was isolated using the Qiagen DNeasy kit from unsorted PBMCs as well as from negatively selected CD4+ and CD8+ fractions. Using primers that anneal to V and J segments, immunoSEQ multiplex PCR amplified the TCR beta CDR3 regions. A synthetic immune receptor repertoire was used to minimize amplification bias, and remaining bias was computationally removed after sequencing. As for the authors' bioinformatics: Repertoire diversity was quantified as the Shannon entropy index using custom Python scripts. The unsorted, CD4+ and CD8+ repertoires were each analyzed separately, with the exception of combined analyses, where CD4+ and CD8+ sequences were merged in silico. A clone counted as expanded when the clone's frequency after treatment rose at least 2-fold relative to C1D1, and clones undetected at baseline were given a pseudocount of 0.5. Clones with 0 or 1 copy at C1D1 were classified as singleton clones, and clones with 2 or more copies were classified as non-singleton clones. Clones expanded in unsorted samples were assigned a CD4+, CD8+ or unknown annotation through matching of protein sequences in sorted samples from the same patient. Wilcoxon tests on paired samples were used to test diversity changes from C1D1 to C4D1. TCRdb provides this immuneACCESS table in a form limited to in-frame rearrangements. Some clones are lacking; in checked studies, under half of them reflect an unresolved V gene, and why the rest are absent is not known. V, J and clone size were drawn from that table, and D and trimming were deduced from the DNA. The sample table shows roughly 7,500 clones, and roughly 79% are seen once. In total, the top ten clones hold roughly 2.7% of the sample.

Concerning this clone itself: Its antigen specificity is not known. No base quality information exists; no much larger clone differs at one position.

The sample's time point label is to be understood as: cycle 1 day 1 (C1D1), immediately before nivolumab initiation. All trial patients had relapsed after autologous stem cell transplantation, with cohorts A, B and C differing in prior brentuximab vedotin exposure. A Miltenyi CD4+ T cell isolation kit was used for magnetic negative selection to purify CD4+ T cells from thawed PBMCs. The trial cohort included around 60 patients with relapsed/refractory classical Hodgkin lymphoma, and each patient had a best overall response of complete response, partial response or progressive disease. Single-agent nivolumab was administered to trial patients in the multi-cohort phase II CheckMate 205 trial. An independent review committee assessed best overall response using the 2007 International Working Group response criteria. Trial PBMCs were collected immediately before nivolumab initiation (C1D1) and during therapy at cycle 2 day 1 and cycle 4 day 1. Peripheral blood was collected in 8 mL Vacutainer Cell Preparation Tubes, from which PBMCs were isolated by centrifugation and then cryopreserved. Purified CD4+ and CD8+ fractions were generated only in cases for which an additional PBMC sample was available. Magnetically labelled cells were depleted on LS columns in a quadroMACS separator, and the flow-through was collected as the purified fraction.

Inclusive of the bounding cysteine and phenylalanine, the CDR3 is 11 residues long. The kept DNA is CDR3 alone, 33 bases in frame from the first base. V gives up 5 bases and J gives up 5 bases, and the segment between their germline ends measures 10 bases. CDR1 and CDR2, per the germline V gene, are SQVTM and ANQGSEA. The clonotype was recovered from a human donor with classical Hodgkin lymphoma. Sequencing used CD4+ T cells from blood, obtained at baseline. The V and J segments used are TRBV29-1 and TRBJ2-7; the D gene cannot be named for sure. The CDR3 region: CSVSSANEQYF. The nucleotide sequence is TGCAGCGTTTCTTCCGCTAACGAGCAGTACTTC.